This TCR beta chain was found in a study of shared clonotypes between healthy human individuals. Donors, healthy HIV-negative adults, lacked recent acute infections or vaccinations. Points from the study as a whole: Donor clonotype sharing was expected to depend on sequencing depth. Sampling used blood alone; tissue repertoires probably differ. Clonotypes shared by all four donors outscored non-shared clonotypes in generation probability.

Sequencing used immunoSEQ multiplex PCR; TCRdb keeps in-frame clones, though not all of them. There are millions of clones in the sample; roughly 96% occur only once, and around 0.13% lies in the top ten. This clone was observed once. As yet, its antigen is unknown. The CDR3 extends over 15 amino acids. CDR1 and CDR2 (germline): MNHEY, SMNVEV (reference sequence). The ends lost 5 bases at V and 6 bases at J; junction bases unmatched: 10. Material: naive CD4+ T cells sorted from blood. Indicated subset: CD45RA+ positively selected. The chain joins TRBV27 to TRBJ1-5; 7 positions match TRBD1. This TCR was recovered from a man aged 18-30 years in good health. The DNA of the CDR3 is TGTGCCAGCAGTATCCGAGGGGGCGGGGGTCAGCCCCAGCATTTT. Protein sequence: CASSIRGGGGQPQHF.